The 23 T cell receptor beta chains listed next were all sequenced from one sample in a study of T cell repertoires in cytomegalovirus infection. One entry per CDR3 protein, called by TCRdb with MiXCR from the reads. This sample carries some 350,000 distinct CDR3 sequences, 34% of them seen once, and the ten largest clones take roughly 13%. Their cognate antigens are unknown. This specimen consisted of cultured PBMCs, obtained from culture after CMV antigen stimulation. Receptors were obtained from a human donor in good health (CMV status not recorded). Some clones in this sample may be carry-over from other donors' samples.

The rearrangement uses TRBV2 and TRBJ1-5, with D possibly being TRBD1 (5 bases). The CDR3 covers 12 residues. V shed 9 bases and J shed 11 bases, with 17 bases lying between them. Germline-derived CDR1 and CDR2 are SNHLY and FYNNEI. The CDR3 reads CASGTANGAQHF. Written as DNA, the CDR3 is TGTGCCAGTGGGACCGCAAATGGGGCCCAGCATTTT.

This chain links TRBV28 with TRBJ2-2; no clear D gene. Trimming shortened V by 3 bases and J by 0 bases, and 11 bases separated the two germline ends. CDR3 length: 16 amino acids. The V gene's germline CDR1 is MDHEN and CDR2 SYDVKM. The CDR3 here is CASSFGADSNTGELFF. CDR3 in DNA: TGTGCCAGCAGTTTCGGTGCAGACTCGAACACCGGGGAGCTGTTTTTT.

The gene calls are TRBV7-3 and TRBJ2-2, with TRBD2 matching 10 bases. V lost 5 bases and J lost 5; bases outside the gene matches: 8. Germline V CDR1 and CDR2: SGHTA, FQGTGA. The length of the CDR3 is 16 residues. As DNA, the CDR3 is TGTGCCAGCAGCCTGGGAGCGGGAGGGAGGACCGGGGAGCTGTTTTTT. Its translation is CASSLGAGGRTGELFF.

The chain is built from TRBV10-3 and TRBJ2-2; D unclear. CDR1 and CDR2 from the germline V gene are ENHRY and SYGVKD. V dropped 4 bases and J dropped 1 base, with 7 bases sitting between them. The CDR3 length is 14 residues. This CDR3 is CAISVAENTGELFF. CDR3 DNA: TGTGCCATCAGTGTAGCCGAGAACACCGGGGAGCTGTTTTTT.

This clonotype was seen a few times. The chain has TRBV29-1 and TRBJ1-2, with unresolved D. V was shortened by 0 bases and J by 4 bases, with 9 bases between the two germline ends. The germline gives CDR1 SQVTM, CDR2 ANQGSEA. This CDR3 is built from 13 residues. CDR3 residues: CSVEDRSLYGYTF. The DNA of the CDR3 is TGCAGCGTTGAAGATCGGAGTCTCTATGGCTACACCTTC.

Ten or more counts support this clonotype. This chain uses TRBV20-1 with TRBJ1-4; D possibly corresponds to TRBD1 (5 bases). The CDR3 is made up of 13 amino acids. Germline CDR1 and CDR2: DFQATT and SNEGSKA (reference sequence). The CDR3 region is CSVKGTGNEKLFF. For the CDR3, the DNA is TGCAGCGTTAAAGGGACTGGAAATGAAAAACTGTTTTTT.

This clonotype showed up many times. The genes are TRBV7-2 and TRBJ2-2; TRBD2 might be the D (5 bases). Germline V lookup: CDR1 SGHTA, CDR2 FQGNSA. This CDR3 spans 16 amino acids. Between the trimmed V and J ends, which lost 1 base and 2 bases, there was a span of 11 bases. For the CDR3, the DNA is TGTGCCAGCAGCTTAGTCCTAGCTGGTAACACCGGGGAGCTGTTTTTT. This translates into CASSLVLAGNTGELFF.

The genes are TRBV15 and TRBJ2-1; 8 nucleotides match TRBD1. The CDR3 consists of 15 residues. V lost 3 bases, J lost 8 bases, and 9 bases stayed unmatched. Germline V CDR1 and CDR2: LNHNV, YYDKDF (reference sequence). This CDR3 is CATSSRGRDGDEQFF. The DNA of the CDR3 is TGTGCCACCAGCAGCAGGGGGCGAGACGGGGATGAGCAGTTCTTC.

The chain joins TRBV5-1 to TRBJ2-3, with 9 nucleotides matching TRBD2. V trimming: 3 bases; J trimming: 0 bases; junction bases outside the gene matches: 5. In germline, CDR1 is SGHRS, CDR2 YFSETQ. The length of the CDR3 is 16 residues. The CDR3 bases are TGCGCCAGCAGCTCCGGGACTAGCAGCAGCACAGATACGCAGTATTTT. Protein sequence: CASSSGTSSSTDTQYF. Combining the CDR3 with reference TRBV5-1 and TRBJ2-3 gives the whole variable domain KAGVTQTPRYLIKTRGQQVTLSCSPISGHRSVSWYQQTPGQGLQFLFEYFSETQRNKGNFPGRFSGRQFSNSRSEMNVSTLELGDSALYLCASSSGTSSSTDTQYFGPGTRLTVL.

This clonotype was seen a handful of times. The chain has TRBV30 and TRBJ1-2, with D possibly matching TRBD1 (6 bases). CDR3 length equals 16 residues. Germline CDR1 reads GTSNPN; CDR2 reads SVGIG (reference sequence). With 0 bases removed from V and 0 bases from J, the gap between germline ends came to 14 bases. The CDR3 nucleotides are TGTGCCTGGAGTGTAAGGCTGCGGGACACTAACTATGGCTACACCTTC. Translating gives CAWSVRLRDTNYGYTF.

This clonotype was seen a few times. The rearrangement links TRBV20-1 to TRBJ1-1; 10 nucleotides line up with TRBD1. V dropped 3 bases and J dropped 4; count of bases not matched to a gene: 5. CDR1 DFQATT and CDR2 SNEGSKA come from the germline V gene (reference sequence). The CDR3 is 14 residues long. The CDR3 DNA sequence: TGCAGTGCTAGCGGGACAGGGGCGAGCACTGAAGCTTTCTTT. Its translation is CSASGTGASTEAFF.

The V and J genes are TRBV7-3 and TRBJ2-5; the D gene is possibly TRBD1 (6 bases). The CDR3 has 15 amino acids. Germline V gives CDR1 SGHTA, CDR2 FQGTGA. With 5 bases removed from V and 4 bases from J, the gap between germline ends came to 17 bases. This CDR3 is CASSESGTSGETQYF. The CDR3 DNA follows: TGTGCCAGCAGCGAATCCGGGACATCGGGAGAGACCCAGTACTTC.

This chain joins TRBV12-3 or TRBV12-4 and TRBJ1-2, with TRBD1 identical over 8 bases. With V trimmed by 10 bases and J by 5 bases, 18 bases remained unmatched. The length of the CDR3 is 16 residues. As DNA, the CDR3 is TGTGCCACCAAACCGGGACAGGCCCCTTCTGAGTATGGCTACACCTTC. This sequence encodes CATKPGQAPSEYGYTF.

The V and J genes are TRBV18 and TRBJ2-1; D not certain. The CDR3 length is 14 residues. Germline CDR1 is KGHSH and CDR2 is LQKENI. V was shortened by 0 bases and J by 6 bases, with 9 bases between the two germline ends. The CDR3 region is CASSPPPRSNEQFF. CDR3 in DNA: TGTGCCAGCTCACCACCGCCTAGGTCCAATGAGCAGTTCTTC.

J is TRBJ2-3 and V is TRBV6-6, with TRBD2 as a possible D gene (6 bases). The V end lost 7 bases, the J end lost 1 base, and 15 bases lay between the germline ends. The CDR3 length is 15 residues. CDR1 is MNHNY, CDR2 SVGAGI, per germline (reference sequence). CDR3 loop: CASKSSTGGTDTQYF. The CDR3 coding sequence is TGTGCCAGCAAATCCTCTACGGGAGGCACAGATACGCAGTATTTT.

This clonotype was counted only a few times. DNA for the CDR3: TGTGCCAGCAGCTTATTTCGGACAGGCTCCTATGGCTACACCTTC. Protein sequence: CASSLFRTGSYGYTF. The rearrangement links TRBV7-2 to TRBJ1-2, with TRBD1 matching over 7 bases. V was clipped by 2 bases and J by 4 bases; unmatched bases: 7. The germline gives CDR1 SGHTA, CDR2 FQGNSA. This CDR3 is built from 15 residues.

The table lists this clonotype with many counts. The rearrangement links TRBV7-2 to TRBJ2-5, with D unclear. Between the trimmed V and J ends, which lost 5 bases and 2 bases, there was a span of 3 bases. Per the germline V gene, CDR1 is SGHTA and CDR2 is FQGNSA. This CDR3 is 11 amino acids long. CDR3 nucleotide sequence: TGTGCCAGCAGCCAACAAGAGACCCAGTACTTC. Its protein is CASSQQETQYF. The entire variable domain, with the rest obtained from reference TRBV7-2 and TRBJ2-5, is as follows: GAGVSQSPSNKVTEKGKDVELRCDPISGHTALYWYRQSLGQGLEFLIYFQGNSAPDKSGLPSDRFSAERTGGSVSTLTIQRTQQEDSAVYLCASSQQETQYFGPGTRLLVL.

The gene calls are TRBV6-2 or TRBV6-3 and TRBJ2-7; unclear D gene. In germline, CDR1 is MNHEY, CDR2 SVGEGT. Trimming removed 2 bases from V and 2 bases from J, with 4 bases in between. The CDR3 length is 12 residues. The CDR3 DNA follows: TGTGCCAGCAGTTACACGGCCTACGAGCAGTACTTC. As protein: CASSYTAYEQYF.

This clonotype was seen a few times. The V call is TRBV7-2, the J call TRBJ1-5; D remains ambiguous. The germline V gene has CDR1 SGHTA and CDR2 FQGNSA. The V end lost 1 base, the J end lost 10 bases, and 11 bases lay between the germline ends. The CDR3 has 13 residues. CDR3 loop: CASSLDPLRPQHF. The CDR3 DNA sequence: TGTGCCAGCAGCTTAGACCCTCTCCGCCCCCAGCATTTT.

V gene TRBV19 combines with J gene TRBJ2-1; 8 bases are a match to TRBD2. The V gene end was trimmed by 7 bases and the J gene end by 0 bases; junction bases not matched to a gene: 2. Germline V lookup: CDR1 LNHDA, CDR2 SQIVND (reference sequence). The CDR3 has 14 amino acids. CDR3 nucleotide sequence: TGTGCCAGTACGCGGGAGGTCTCCTACAATGAGCAGTTCTTC. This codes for CASTREVSYNEQFF.

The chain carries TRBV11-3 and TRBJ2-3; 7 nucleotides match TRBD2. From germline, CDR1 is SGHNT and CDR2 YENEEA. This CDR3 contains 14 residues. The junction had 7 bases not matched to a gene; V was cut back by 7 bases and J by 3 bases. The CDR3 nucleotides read TGTGCCAGCACCGGTGGGGGGGGGACAGATACGCAGTATTTT. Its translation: CASTGGGGTDTQYF.

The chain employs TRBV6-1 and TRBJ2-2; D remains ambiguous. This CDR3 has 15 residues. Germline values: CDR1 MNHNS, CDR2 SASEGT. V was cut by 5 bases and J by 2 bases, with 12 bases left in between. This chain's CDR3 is CASSYFSQNTGELFF. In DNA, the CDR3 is TGTGCCAGCAGTTATTTTAGCCAAAACACCGGGGAGCTGTTTTTT.

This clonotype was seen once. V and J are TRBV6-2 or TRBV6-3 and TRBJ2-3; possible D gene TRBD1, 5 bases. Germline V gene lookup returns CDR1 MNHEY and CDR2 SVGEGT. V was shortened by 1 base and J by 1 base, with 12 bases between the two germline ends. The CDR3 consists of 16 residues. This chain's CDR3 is CASSYYRARGTDTQYF. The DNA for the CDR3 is TGTGCCAGCAGTTACTATCGTGCCAGGGGCACAGATACGCAGTATTTT.